The T cell receptor (beta chain) described here comes from a study of blood T cells in healthy people across ages. As for the study in general: In model experiments, template switching was able to capture about one barcoded beta molecule for every two T cells that were present.

Alongside a J-beta primer mix, a sample-barcoded 5' primer served in a second PCR lasting roughly 7 to 11 cycles. In TCRdb, the 5' RACE reads were re-called with MiXCR into one record per CDR3 protein. The sample holds approximately 800,000 distinct CDR3 sequences, less than 60% seen once. Researchers collected roughly 10 milliliters of peripheral blood from every single donor. Samples had at least 6.5 million PBMCs isolated from them. The CDR3 runs 15 residues. Germline loops: CDR1 SGDLS, CDR2 YYNGEE. Trimming removed 3 bases from V and 4 bases from J; junction bases left unmatched: 3. This rearrangement joins TRBV9 to TRBJ2-1; the match to TRBD2 covers 11 bases. This receptor was identified in a man older than 75 in good health. Sequencing was done on a sample of blood. For the CDR3, the DNA is TGTGCCAGCAGCGCTATAGCGGGAGGGTACAATGAGCAGTTCTTC. It yields the protein CASSAIAGGYNEQFF.